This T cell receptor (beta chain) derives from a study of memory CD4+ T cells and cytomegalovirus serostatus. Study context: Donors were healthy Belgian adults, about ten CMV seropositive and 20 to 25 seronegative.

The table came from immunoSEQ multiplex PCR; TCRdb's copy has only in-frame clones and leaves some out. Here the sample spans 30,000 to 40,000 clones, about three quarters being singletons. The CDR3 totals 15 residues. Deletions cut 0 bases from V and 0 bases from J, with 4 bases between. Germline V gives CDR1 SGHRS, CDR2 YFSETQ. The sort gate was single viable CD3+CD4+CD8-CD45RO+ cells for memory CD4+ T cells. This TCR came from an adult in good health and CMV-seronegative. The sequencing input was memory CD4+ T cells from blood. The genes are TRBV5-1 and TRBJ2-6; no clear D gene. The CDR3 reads CASSLGNSGANVLTF. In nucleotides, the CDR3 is TGCGCCAGCAGCTTGGGCAACTCTGGGGCCAACGTCCTGACTTTC.